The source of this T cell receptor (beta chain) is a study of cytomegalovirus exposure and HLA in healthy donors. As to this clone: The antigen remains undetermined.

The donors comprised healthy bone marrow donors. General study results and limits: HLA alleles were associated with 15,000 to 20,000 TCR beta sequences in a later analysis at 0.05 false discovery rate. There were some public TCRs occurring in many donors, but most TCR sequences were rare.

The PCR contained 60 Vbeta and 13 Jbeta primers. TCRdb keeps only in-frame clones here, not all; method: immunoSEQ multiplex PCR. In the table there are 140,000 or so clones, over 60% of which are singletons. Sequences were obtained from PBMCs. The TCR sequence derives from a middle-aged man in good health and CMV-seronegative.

DNA for the CDR3: TGTGCCAGCAGCTTAGCGCGGACTCCTCGGGAGCAGTACTTC. It encodes CASSLARTPREQYF. This sequence joins TRBV7-8 and TRBJ2-7; D perhaps matches TRBD2 (5 bases). The germline CDR1 and CDR2 sequences are SGHVS and FQNEAQ. This CDR3 region has 14 residues. The V and J ends lost 0 bases and 7 bases respectively, with 13 bases between them.